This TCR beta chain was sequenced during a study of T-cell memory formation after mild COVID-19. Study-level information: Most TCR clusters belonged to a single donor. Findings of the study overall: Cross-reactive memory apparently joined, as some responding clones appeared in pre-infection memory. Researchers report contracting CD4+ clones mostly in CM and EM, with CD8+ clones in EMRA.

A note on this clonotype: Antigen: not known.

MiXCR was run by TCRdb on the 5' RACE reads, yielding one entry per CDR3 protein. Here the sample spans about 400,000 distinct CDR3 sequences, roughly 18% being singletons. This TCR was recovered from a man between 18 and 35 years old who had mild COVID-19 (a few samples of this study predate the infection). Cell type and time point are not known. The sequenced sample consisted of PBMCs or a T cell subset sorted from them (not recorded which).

The CDR3 protein is CASRMTRPDNEQFF. Here the CDR3 DNA reads TGTGCCAGCAGAATGACAAGGCCTGACAATGAGCAGTTCTTC. The chain carries TRBV7-2 and TRBJ2-1; D is unclear. The germline gives CDR1 SGHTA, CDR2 FQGNSA. Trimming cost V 6 bases and J 5 bases, with 14 bases left between them. The length of the CDR3 is 14 residues.